This T cell receptor beta chain was retrieved from a study of molecular identifiers for immune sequencing clone quantification. Findings and caveats of the study: Identical TCR molecules that share a barcode could lead to an underestimation of highly expanded clone sizes.

This clonotype has more than one count but fewer than ten. Its antigen is not known. TCRdb independently ran MiXCR on the PCR reads; one entry per CDR3 protein. The repertoire holds about 630,000 distinct CDR3 sequences, 25% seen once, with 0.7% to 0.95% in the top ten. Naive CD8 T cells, phenotype CD8+CD4-CCR7+CD45RA+, were sorted. V lost 3 bases, J lost 1 base, and 6 bases stayed unmatched. The germline V gene encodes CDR1 PRHDT and CDR2 FYEKMQ (reference sequence). This CDR3 is 16 amino acids long. The sequencing sample was made of naive CD8+ T cells from blood, with Jurkat cell RNA spiked in. Subset defined: FACS-sorted CD8+CD4-CCR7+CD45RA+ naive T cells. This chain uses TRBV13 with TRBJ2-3, with 8 bases matching TRBD1. The sequence was obtained from a human donor in good health. Some libraries in this study had Jurkat cell RNA spiked in. The CDR3 sequence: CASSLGTGGGTDTQYF. CDR3 coding DNA: TGTGCCAGCAGCTTGGGGACAGGAGGTGGCACAGATACGCAGTATTTT.